The 20 T cell receptor beta chains below were found in one sample sequenced in a study of T cells in Graves' hyperthyroidism and ophthalmopathy. Amplification of TCR beta CDR3 regions used RNA as the template. Carried out on the TCR CDR3, a first-round RT-PCR used the HTBI primer set. TCRdb processed the multiplex PCR reads anew with MiXCR; each CDR3 protein has one entry. The top ten clones hold 35% to 50% of a sample with 200,000 to 250,000 distinct CDR3 sequences, about 16% of them seen once. Sequenced sample: blood. These receptors originate from a man in his forties with Graves' hyperthyroidism.

This clonotype was seen ten or more times. The chain combines TRBV5-1 with TRBJ2-7; 12 bases match TRBD1. The length of the CDR3 is 15 residues. V was pared by 4 bases and J by 4 bases, with 6 bases of the junction left unmatched. Germline V gene lookup returns CDR1 SGHRS and CDR2 YFSETQ. CDR3 protein: CASSPGTGGIYEQYF. DNA for the CDR3: TGCGCCAGCAGCCCCGGGACAGGGGGCATATACGAGCAGTACTTC. Full variable domain (missing parts from reference TRBV5-1 and TRBJ2-7): KAGVTQTPRYLIKTRGQQVTLSCSPISGHRSVSWYQQTPGQGLQFLFEYFSETQRNKGNFPGRFSGRQFSNSRSEMNVSTLELGDSALYLCASSPGTGGIYEQYFGPGTRLTVT.

This clonotype appeared many times. The chain couples TRBV3-1 to TRBJ1-5; the D is unclear. Germline loops: CDR1 LGHDT, CDR2 YNNKEL (reference sequence). With 6 bases removed from V and 4 bases from J, the gap between germline ends came to 7 bases. The CDR3 runs 12 residues. CDR3 sequence reads: CASSLQNQPQHF. The CDR3 bases are TGTGCCAGCAGTCTACAGAATCAGCCCCAGCATTTT.

The sample holds many counts of this clonotype. The genes are TRBV2 and TRBJ1-5; D not certain. The germline V and J ends were trimmed by 6 bases and 0 bases, with 6 bases remaining between them. CDR3 length: 13 residues. Germline CDR1 SNHLY, CDR2 FYNNEI. The CDR3 loop reads CASRGYSNQPQHF. CDR3 bases: TGTGCCAGCAGGGGTTATAGCAATCAGCCCCAGCATTTT.

The count of this clonotype is one. The chain joins TRBV12-3 or TRBV12-4 to TRBJ2-1; TRBD1 might be the D (5 bases). The V gene lost 2 bases and the J gene lost 9 bases, with 17 bases spanning the gap. This CDR3 is built from 15 residues. This chain's CDR3 is CASSLSGALGSEQFF. The DNA for the CDR3 is TGTGCCAGCAGTTTATCTGGGGCTTTGGGAAGTGAGCAGTTCTTC.

Ten or more counts support this clonotype. The V call is TRBV20-1, the J call TRBJ2-3; tentatively, D is TRBD2 (6 bases). CDR3 length: 17 amino acids. CDR1 DFQATT and CDR2 SNEGSKA come from the germline V gene (reference sequence). V was trimmed by 0 bases and J by 0 bases, leaving 16 bases between them. DNA of the CDR3: TGCAGTGCTAGAGATTGGGTTGGGGGGACCAGCACAGATACGCAGTATTTT. The encoded protein is CSARDWVGGTSTDTQYF.

A few counts support this clonotype. This chain links TRBV29-1 with TRBJ2-5, with 8 bases aligning to TRBD2. The CDR3 consists of 14 residues. The V gene end was trimmed by 6 bases and the J gene end by 1 base; junction bases not matched to a gene: 7. CDR1 and CDR2 from the germline V gene are SQVTM and ANQGSEA. Here the CDR3 reads CSVRPGGAQETQYF. The CDR3 DNA sequence: TGCAGCGTACGACCGGGGGGGGCCCAAGAGACCCAGTACTTC. Combining the CDR3 with reference TRBV29-1 and TRBJ2-5 gives the whole variable domain SAVISQKPSRDICQRGTSLTIQCQVDSQVTMMFWYRQQPGQSLTLIATANQGSEATYESGFVIDKFPISRPNLTFSTLTVSNMSPEDSSIYLCSVRPGGAQETQYFGPGTRLLVL.

This clonotype was seen only a few times. The rearrangement uses TRBV2 and TRBJ2-5; D is ambiguous. CDR3 length equals 13 residues. With 5 bases removed from V and 0 bases from J, the gap between germline ends came to 7 bases. Per germline, CDR1 SNHLY and CDR2 FYNNEI. In nucleotides, the CDR3 is TGTGCCAGCAGTCGTCTGTACCAAGAGACCCAGTACTTC. Encoded protein: CASSRLYQETQYF.

This clonotype was observed many times. The genes are TRBV6-2 or TRBV6-3 and TRBJ2-5; D unclear. With 2 bases removed from V and 10 bases from J, the gap between germline ends came to 14 bases. CDR1 and CDR2 from the germline V gene are MNHEY and SVGEGT. The CDR3 runs 13 residues. The CDR3 region has the DNA TGTGCCAGCAGTTACCCCGGCTGGGAAGACCAGTACTTC. Translation: CASSYPGWEDQYF.

This chain connects TRBV28 to TRBJ1-6; D not resolved. The ends were cut back, 5 bases at V and 2 bases at J, with 7 bases in the middle. This CDR3 region has 14 residues. CDR1 and CDR2 (germline): MDHEN, SYDVKM. For the CDR3, the DNA is TGTGCCAGCAGTCCCCCCCCCTATAATTCACCCCTCCACTTT. It is translated as CASSPPPYNSPLHF.

The chain carries TRBV7-3 and TRBJ2-1, with a tentative D call TRBD1 (5 bases). Germline CDR1 reads SGHTA; CDR2 reads FQGTGA. The CDR3 is 14 amino acids. V shed 4 bases and J shed 5 bases, with 12 bases lying between them. CDR3 sequence: CASSSFDRNNEQFF. CDR3 DNA sequence: TGTGCCAGCAGCTCTTTCGACAGAAACAATGAGCAGTTCTTC.

This clonotype was seen at least ten times. This chain connects TRBV7-8 to TRBJ1-5; the D is unclear. This CDR3 has 12 amino acids. V lost 6 bases to trimming and J lost 7 bases, with 10 bases between them. Germline CDR1 SGHVS, CDR2 FQNEAQ. CDR3 DNA: TGTGCCAGCAGGCAAATCGGCCAGCCCCAGCATTTT. Translated: CASRQIGQPQHF. Combining the CDR3 with reference TRBV7-8 and TRBJ1-5 gives the whole variable domain GAGVSQSPRYKVAKRGQDVALRCDPISGHVSLFWYQQALGQGPEFLTYFQNEAQLDKSGLPSDRFFAERPEGSVSTLKIQRTQQEDSAVYLCASRQIGQPQHFGDGTRLSIL.

Of note for this clonotype: Just one base apart from a much larger clone, this may be a read error. The CDR3 reads CAWGGPARWGEQFF. The CDR3 region has the DNA TGTGCCTGGGGGGGTCCGGCCAGATGGGGTGAGCAGTTCTTC. The chain is built from TRBV30 and TRBJ2-1; D could derive from TRBD1 or TRBD2 (5 bases each). CDR1 and CDR2 from the germline V gene are GTSNPN and SVGIG (reference sequence). Trimming took off 5 bases at V and 9 bases at J, with 20 bases between the two ends. CDR3 length: 14 amino acids.

The chain recombines TRBV5-6 with TRBJ1-2; D is undetermined. V shed 4 bases and J shed 8 bases, with 12 bases lying between them. The CDR3 contains 12 residues. Germline CDR1 is SGHDT and CDR2 is YYEEEE. The CDR3 nucleotides read TGTGCCAGCAGCGGGCAAGCAGGAGGCTACACCTTC. As protein: CASSGQAGGYTF.

This clonotype has a count of ten or more. DNA for the CDR3: TGTGCCAGCAGCTTAGATCTCGGGGGGTTGTACACAGATACGCAGTATTTT. Translated, it gives CASSLDLGGLYTDTQYF. This chain connects TRBV11-2 to TRBJ2-3, with 7 bases aligning to TRBD2. CDR1 is SGHAT, CDR2 FQNNGV, per germline. The CDR3 is 17 amino acids. The ends lost 0 bases at V and 2 bases at J; junction bases unmatched: 8.

This clonotype has just a few counts. This chain uses TRBV28 with TRBJ2-7, with TRBD2 matching over 10 bases. The CDR3 is made up of 16 amino acids. Germline V gene lookup returns CDR1 MDHEN and CDR2 SYDVKM. Trimming took 6 bases from V and 2 from J; bases not matched to a gene: 10. The CDR3 loop reads CASSQQTSGDTYEQYF. The CDR3 region has the DNA TGTGCCAGCAGCCAACAAACTAGCGGGGACACCTACGAGCAGTACTTC.

This clonotype was recorded a few times. The V gene is TRBV6-1, the J gene TRBJ1-5; TRBD1 matches 9 bases. Per the germline V gene, CDR1 is MNHNS and CDR2 is SASEGT. V gave up 4 bases and J gave up 4 bases; unmatched junction bases: 5. The CDR3 has 15 amino acids. CDR3 bases: TGTGCCAGCAGTGGGGGACAGGGTGGGAATCAGCCCCAGCATTTT. It yields the protein CASSGGQGGNQPQHF.

The chain carries TRBV11-2 and TRBJ2-3, with TRBD2 as a possible D gene (6 bases). From germline, CDR1 is SGHAT and CDR2 FQNNGV. The CDR3 is 14 residues long. Trimming stripped 0 bases from V and 5 bases from J, with 9 bases between. The CDR3 coding sequence is TGTGCCAGCAGCTTAGACGCCGGGGGAGATACGCAGTATTTT. Its translation: CASSLDAGGDTQYF.

This clonotype was seen only a few times. The chain has TRBV15 and TRBJ2-7; 8 positions agree with TRBD2. CDR1 LNHNV and CDR2 YYDKDF come from the germline V gene (reference sequence). Trimming at V came to 1 base and at J to 2 bases, leaving 4 bases not matched to a gene. The CDR3 spans 15 residues. CDR3 DNA: TGTGCCACCAGCAGAGTCGGCGGGGGGACCTACGAGCAGTACTTC. Translating gives CATSRVGGGTYEQYF. The complete variable domain, with remaining parts taken from reference TRBV15 and TRBJ2-7, reads DAMVIQNPRYQVTQFGKPVTLSCSQTLNHNVMYWYQQKSSQAPKLLFHYYDKDFNNEADTPDNFQSRRPNTSFCFLDIRSPGLGDTAMYLCATSRVGGGTYEQYFGPGTRLTVT.

This clonotype was observed many times. The chain is built from TRBV30 and TRBJ1-3; the D is unclear. Germline CDR1 GTSNPN, CDR2 SVGIG (reference sequence). Trimming removed 6 bases from V and 8 bases from J, with 20 bases in between. The CDR3 has 14 residues. CDR3 residues: CACSGDSRADTIYF. The CDR3 nucleotides are TGTGCCTGCAGCGGGGATTCTCGAGCGGACACCATATATTTT.

Here the CDR3 DNA reads TGTGCCACCAGCAGAGAAGCGTGGGAGGGATCACCCCTCCACTTT. Amino acids: CATSREAWEGSPLHF. The chain combines TRBV15 with TRBJ1-6; D gene unclear. The CDR3 length is 15 residues. V lost 0 bases and J 10 bases, leaving 13 bases between the germline ends. Germline lookup yields CDR1 LNHNV and CDR2 YYDKDF (reference sequence).